What follows is one T cell receptor beta chain and its context. The assay was immunoSEQ multiplex PCR, and TCRdb's table has in-frame clones only and misses some. The table records approximately 150,000 clones, less than 95% of them present only once. These data belong to a study of control samples from healthy donors and cancer patients. The CDR3 loop spans 14 amino acids. V lost 5 bases to trimming and J lost 6 bases; unmatched junction nucleotides: 6. Germline values: CDR1 KGHDR, CDR2 SFDVKD. This TCR was sampled from a man aged 60 to 75 with colorectal cancer. The sample was PBMCs. The rearrangement joins TRBV24-1 to TRBJ2-3, with 8 bases lining up with TRBD1. The CDR3 sequence: CATSAPDREDTQYF. The CDR3 nucleotides read TGTGCCACCAGTGCCCCGGACAGGGAGGATACGCAGTATTTT.